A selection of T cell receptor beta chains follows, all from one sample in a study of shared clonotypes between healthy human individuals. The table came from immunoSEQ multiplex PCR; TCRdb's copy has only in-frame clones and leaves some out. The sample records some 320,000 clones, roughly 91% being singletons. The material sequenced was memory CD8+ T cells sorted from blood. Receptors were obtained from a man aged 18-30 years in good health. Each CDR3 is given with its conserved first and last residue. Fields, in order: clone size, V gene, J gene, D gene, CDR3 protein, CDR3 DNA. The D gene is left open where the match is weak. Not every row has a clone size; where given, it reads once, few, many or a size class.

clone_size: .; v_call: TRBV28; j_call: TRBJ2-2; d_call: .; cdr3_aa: CASSLFLSNTGELFF; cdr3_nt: TGTGCCAGCAGTTTATTTCTATCGAACACCGGGGAGCTGTTTTTT
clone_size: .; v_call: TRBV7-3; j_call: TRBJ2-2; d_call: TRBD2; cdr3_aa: CASSNPSTSPGELFF; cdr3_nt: TGTGCCAGCAGCAACCCCTCGACTAGCCCCGGGGAGCTGTTTTTT
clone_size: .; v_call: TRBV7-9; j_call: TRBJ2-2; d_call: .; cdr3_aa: CASSLIGTKRGGELFF; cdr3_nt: TGTGCCAGCAGCTTAATTGGAACCAAGCGAGGCGGGGAGCTGTTTTTT
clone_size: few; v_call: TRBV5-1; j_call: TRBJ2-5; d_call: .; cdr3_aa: CASSLGWDMETQYF; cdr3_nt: TGCGCCAGCAGCTTGGGGTGGGACATGGAGACCCAGTACTTC
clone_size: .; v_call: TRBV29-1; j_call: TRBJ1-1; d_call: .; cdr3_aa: CSVGGYTEAFF; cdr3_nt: TGCAGCGTTGGGGGGTACACTGAAGCTTTCTTT
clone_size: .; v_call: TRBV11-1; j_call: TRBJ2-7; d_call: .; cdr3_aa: CASQGQGRYEQYF; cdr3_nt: TGTGCCAGCCAGGGGCAGGGACGCTACGAGCAGTACTTC
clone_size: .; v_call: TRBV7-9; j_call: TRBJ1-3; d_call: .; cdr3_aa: CASSSRQLPGNTIYF; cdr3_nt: TGTGCCAGCAGCTCCCGACAGTTGCCTGGAAACACCATATATTTT
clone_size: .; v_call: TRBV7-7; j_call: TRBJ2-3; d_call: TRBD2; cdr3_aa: CASSRLAGDPTDTQYF; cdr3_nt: TGTGCTAGCAGCCGACTAGCGGGGGACCCCACAGATACGCAGTATTTT
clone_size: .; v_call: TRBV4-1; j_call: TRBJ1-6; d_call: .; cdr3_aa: CASSQDPGTSPYNSPLHF; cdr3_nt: TGCGCCAGCAGCCAAGACCCCGGGACCTCCCCCTATAATTCACCCCTCCACTTT
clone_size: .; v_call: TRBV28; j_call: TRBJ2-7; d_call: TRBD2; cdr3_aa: CASTRGGDSYEQYF; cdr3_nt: TGTGCCAGCACCCGCGGGGGGGACTCCTACGAGCAGTACTTC
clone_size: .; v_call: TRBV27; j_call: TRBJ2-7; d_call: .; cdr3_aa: CASSLSGRIYEQYF; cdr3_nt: TGTGCCAGCAGTTTATCAGGCAGGATCTACGAGCAGTACTTC
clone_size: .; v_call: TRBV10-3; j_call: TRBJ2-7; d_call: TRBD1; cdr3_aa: CAISESGQGASYEQYF; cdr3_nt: TGTGCCATCAGTGAGTCGGGACAGGGGGCATCCTACGAGCAGTACTTC
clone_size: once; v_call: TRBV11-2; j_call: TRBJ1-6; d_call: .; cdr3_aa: CASSLGGGLAPLHF; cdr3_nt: TGTGCCAGCAGCTTAGGGGGGGGCCTGGCACCCCTCCACTTT
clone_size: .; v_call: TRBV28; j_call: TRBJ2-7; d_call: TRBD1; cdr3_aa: CASRRDRESSYEQYF; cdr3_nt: TGTGCCAGCAGACGGGACAGGGAAAGCTCCTACGAGCAGTACTTC
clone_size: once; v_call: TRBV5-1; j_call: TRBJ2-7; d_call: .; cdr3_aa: CASSLEGGHTTLYEQYF; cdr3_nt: TGCGCCAGCAGCTTGGAAGGGGGTCACACTACCCTCTACGAGCAGTACTTC
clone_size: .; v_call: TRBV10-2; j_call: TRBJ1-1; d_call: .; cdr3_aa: CASSDPPRNRDTEAFF; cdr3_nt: TGCGCCAGCAGTGACCCTCCCCGTAACAGGGATACTGAAGCTTTCTTT
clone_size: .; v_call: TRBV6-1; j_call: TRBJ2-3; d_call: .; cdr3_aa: CASSDRPTDTQYF; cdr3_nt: TGTGCCAGCAGTGACCGTCCCACAGATACGCAGTATTTT
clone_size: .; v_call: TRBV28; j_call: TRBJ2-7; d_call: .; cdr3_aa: CASSFTETGGIEQYF; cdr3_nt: TGTGCCAGCAGTTTTACCGAGACAGGAGGGATAGAGCAGTACTTC
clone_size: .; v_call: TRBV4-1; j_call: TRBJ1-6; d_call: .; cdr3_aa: CASSLPGRSPLHF; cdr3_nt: TGCGCCAGCAGCCTGCCTGGGAGATCACCCCTCCACTTT
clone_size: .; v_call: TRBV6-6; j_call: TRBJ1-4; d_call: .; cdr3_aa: CASSLLPRGGEKLFF; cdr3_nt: TGTGCCAGCAGTTTACTTCCCAGGGGTGGGGAAAAACTGTTTTTT
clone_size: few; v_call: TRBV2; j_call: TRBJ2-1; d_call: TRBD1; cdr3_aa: CASSDGTAPEQFF; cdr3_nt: TGTGCCAGCAGTGACGGGACAGCCCCTGAGCAGTTCTTC
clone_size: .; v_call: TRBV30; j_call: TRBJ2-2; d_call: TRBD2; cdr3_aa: CAWSVGAGDHTGELFF; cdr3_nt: TGTGCCTGGAGTGTTGGAGCGGGGGACCACACCGGGGAGCTGTTTTTT
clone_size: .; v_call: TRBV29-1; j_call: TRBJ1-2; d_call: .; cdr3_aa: CSVDYRDGYTF; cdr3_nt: TGCAGCGTTGATTACCGGGATGGCTACACCTTC
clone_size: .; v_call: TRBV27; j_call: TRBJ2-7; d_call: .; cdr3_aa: CASGAGPHEQYF; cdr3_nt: TGTGCCAGCGGCGCAGGGCCCCACGAGCAGTACTTC
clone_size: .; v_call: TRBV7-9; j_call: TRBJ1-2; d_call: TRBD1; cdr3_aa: CASSQKQGAKGYGYTF; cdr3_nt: TGTGCCAGCAGCCAAAAACAGGGGGCTAAGGGCTATGGCTACACCTTC
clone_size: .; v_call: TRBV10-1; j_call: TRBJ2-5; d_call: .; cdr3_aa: CASRAGHQETQYF; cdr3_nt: TGCGCCAGTAGGGCGGGGCACCAAGAGACCCAGTACTTC
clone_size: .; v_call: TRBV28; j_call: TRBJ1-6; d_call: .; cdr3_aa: CASSLPNLWGGTSPLHF; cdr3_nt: TGTGCCAGCAGTTTACCGAACCTCTGGGGAGGGACTTCACCCCTCCACTTT
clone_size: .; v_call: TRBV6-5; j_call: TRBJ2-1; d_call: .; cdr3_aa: CASSYSTGRIGNEQFF; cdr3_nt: TGTGCCAGCAGTTACTCGACAGGGAGGATAGGCAATGAGCAGTTCTTC
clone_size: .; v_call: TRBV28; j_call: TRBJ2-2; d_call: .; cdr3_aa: CASRSEGGTGELFF; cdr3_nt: TGTGCCAGCAGGAGTGAAGGGGGGACCGGGGAGCTGTTTTTT
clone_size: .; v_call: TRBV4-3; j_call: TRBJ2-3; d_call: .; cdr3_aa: CASSQDSEDTQYF; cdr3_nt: TGCGCCAGCAGCCAAGATTCTGAGGATACGCAGTATTTT
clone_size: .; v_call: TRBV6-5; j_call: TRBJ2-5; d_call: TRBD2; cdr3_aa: CASSPSGLAETQYF; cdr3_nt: TGTGCCAGCAGTCCGTCGGGACTAGCTGAGACCCAGTACTTC
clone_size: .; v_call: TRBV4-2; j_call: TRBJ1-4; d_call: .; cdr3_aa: CASSQDRSRDEKLFF; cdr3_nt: TGTGCCAGCAGCCAAGATCGGAGCAGGGATGAAAAACTGTTTTTT
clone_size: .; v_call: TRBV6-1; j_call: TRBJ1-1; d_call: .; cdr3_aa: CASSEGGGYMNTEAFF; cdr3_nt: TGTGCCAGCAGTGAGGGCGGGGGTTATATGAACACTGAAGCTTTCTTT
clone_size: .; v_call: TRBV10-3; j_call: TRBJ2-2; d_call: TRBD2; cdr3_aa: CATPGLAGAGGELFF; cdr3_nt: TGTGCCACCCCGGGACTAGCGGGAGCGGGCGGGGAGCTGTTTTTT
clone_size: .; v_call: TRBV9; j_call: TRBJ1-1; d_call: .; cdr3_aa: CASSPDDALLLNTEAFF; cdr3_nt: TGTGCCAGCAGTCCGGACGACGCGCTGCTCTTGAACACTGAAGCTTTCTTT
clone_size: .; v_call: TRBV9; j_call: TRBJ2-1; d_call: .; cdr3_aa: CASSVNRASFDEQFF; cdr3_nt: TGTGCCAGCAGCGTAAACCGGGCTAGCTTTGATGAGCAGTTCTTC
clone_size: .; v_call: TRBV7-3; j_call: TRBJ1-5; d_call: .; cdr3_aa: CASSLSPHQPQHF; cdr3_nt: TGTGCCAGCAGCTTAAGCCCCCATCAGCCCCAGCATTTT
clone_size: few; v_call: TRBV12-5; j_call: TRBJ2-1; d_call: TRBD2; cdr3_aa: CASGLLERGGSYNEQFF; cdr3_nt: TGTGCTAGTGGCCTACTAGAGCGGGGGGGATCCTACAATGAGCAGTTCTTC
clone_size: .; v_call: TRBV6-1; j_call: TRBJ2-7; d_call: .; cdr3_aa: CASSEWVLGSYEQYF; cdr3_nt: TGTGCCAGCAGTGAATGGGTTTTGGGCTCCTACGAGCAGTACTTC
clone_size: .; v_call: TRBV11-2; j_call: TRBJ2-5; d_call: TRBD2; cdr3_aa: CASSLFSGGARDQYF; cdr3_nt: TGTGCCAGCAGCTTATTTAGCGGGGGGGCCAGGGACCAGTACTTC
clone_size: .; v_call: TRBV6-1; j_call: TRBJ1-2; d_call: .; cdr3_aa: CASNGRGGYTF; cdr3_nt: TGTGCCAGCAATGGACGGGGAGGCTACACCTTC
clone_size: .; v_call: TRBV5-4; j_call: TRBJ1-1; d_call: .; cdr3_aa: CASSLLAGLQPNTEAFF; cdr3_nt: TGTGCCAGCAGCTTGTTGGCGGGCCTACAACCGAACACTGAAGCTTTCTTT
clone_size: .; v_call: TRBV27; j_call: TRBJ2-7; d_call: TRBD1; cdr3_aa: CASSRTGHEQYF; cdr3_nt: TGTGCCAGCAGCAGGACAGGACACGAGCAGTACTTC
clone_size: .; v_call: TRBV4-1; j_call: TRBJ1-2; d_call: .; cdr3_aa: CASSQEWDTRVAGYTF; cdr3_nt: TGCGCCAGCAGCCAAGAATGGGACACCCGGGTCGCCGGCTACACCTTC
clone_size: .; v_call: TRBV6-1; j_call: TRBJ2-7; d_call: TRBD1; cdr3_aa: CASGRLGGRYEQYF; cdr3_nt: TGTGCCAGCGGCCGGTTAGGGGGCCGTTACGAGCAGTACTTC
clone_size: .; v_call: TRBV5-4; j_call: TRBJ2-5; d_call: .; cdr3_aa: CASSQGTIQETQYF; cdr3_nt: TGTGCCAGCAGCCAGGGGACCATACAAGAGACCCAGTACTTC
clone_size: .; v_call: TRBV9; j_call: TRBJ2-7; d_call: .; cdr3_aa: CASSVSWSSYEQYF; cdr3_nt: TGTGCCAGCAGCGTATCCTGGAGCTCCTACGAGCAGTACTTC
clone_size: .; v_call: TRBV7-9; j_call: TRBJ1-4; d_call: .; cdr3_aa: CASSFSGSFNEKLFF; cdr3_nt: TGTGCCAGCAGCTTCTCAGGGAGCTTTAATGAAAAACTGTTTTTT
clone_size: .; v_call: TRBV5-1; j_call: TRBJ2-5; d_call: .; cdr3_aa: CASSARQGRREIQTQYF; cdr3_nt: TGCGCCAGCAGCGCCCGACAGGGTAGGCGGGAAATTCAGACCCAGTACTTC
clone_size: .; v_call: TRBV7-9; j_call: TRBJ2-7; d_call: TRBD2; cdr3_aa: CASSGDGSGSSYEQYF; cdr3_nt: TGTGCCAGCAGCGGGGACGGTAGCGGGAGCTCCTACGAGCAGTACTTC
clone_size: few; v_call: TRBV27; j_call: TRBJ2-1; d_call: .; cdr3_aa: CASSPGTHNEQFF; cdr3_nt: TGTGCCAGCAGCCCTGGGACCCACAATGAGCAGTTCTTC
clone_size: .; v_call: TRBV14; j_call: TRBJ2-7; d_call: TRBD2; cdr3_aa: CASSQEWGLAGGTPYEQYF; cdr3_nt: TGTGCCAGCAGCCAAGAGTGGGGACTCGCGGGAGGGACCCCCTACGAGCAGTACTTC
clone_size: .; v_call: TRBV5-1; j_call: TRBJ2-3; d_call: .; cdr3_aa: CASSLTNWISTDTQYF; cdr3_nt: TGCGCCAGCAGCTTGACAAACTGGATTAGCACAGATACGCAGTATTTT
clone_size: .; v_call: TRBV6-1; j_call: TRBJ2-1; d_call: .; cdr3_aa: CASSIQRHRYNEQFF; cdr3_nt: TGTGCCAGCAGTATACAGCGGCACCGCTACAATGAGCAGTTCTTC
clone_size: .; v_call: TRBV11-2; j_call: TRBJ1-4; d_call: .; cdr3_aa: CASKPTFSEDEKLFF; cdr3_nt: TGTGCCAGCAAGCCTACCTTCTCGGAAGATGAAAAACTGTTTTTT
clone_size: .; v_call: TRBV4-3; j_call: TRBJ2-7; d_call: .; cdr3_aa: CASSQEWGSPYEQYF; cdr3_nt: TGCGCCAGCAGCCAAGAATGGGGTTCTCCCTACGAGCAGTACTTC
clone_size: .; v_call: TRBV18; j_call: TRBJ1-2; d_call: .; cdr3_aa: CASSAHSYGYTF; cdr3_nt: TGTGCCAGCTCAGCGCATAGCTATGGCTACACCTTC
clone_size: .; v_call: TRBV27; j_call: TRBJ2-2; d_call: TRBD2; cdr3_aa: CASRALAGGSPGELFF; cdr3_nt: TGTGCCAGCAGAGCCCTAGCGGGAGGATCCCCCGGGGAGCTGTTTTTT
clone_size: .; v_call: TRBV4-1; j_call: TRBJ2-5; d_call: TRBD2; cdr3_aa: CASSLTGGQETQYF; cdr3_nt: TGCGCCAGCAGCCTCACGGGGGGTCAAGAGACCCAGTACTTC